Listed here are 25 T cell receptor beta chains from one sample, sequenced in a study of early T cells in non-severe SARS-CoV-2 infection. TCRdb recomputed calls from the 5' RACE reads with MiXCR, one row per CDR3 protein. The profile shows about 69,000 distinct CDR3 sequences, about 9% of them singletons. Sample: whole blood. These receptors were collected from an adult who was a healthcare worker with PCR-confirmed SARS-CoV-2 infection or an uninfected control (not recorded which).

This clonotype was recorded at least ten times. V usage is TRBV7-8 and J usage is TRBJ2-3; D gene unclear. The germline V and J ends were trimmed by 5 bases and 5 bases, with 8 bases remaining between them. The germline gives CDR1 SGHVS, CDR2 FQNEAQ. The CDR3 has 12 residues. CDR3: CASSRVRDTQYF. CDR3 nucleotide sequence: TGTGCCAGCAGCCGGGTACGAGATACGCAGTATTTT. The full variable domain, in which reference TRBV7-8 and TRBJ2-3 provide the parts outside the CDR3, is GAGVSQSPRYKVAKRGQDVALRCDPISGHVSLFWYQQALGQGPEFLTYFQNEAQLDKSGLPSDRFFAERPEGSVSTLKIQRTQQEDSAVYLCASSRVRDTQYFGPGTRLTVL.

This clonotype occurred many times. The J gene is TRBJ1-2, the V gene TRBV5-1; D unclear. This CDR3 region has 14 residues. V gave up 5 bases and J gave up 5 bases, with 16 bases separating them. The germline V gene encodes CDR1 SGHRS and CDR2 YFSETQ. For the CDR3, the DNA is TGCGCCAGCAGTTCAAACAGAGTCCTTTATGGCTACACCTTC. Its translation is CASSSNRVLYGYTF.

This clonotype was seen at least ten times. The chain is built from TRBV7-9 and TRBJ2-6; D perhaps matches TRBD2 (6 bases). V was trimmed by 5 bases and J by 1 base, leaving 15 bases between them. In germline, CDR1 is SEHNR, CDR2 FQNEAQ (reference sequence). The length of the CDR3 is 17 residues. CDR3 in amino acids: CASSPTKEGSGANVLTF. In DNA form, the CDR3 reads TGTGCCAGCAGCCCAACCAAGGAGGGTTCTGGGGCCAACGTCCTGACTTTC.

This clonotype was detected ten times or more. The chain couples TRBV20-1 to TRBJ1-5; possibly TRBD1 for D (5 bases). V shed 5 bases and J shed 0 bases, with 8 bases lying between them. The germline gives CDR1 DFQATT, CDR2 SNEGSKA (reference sequence). The CDR3 totals 13 residues. The CDR3 sequence is CSAQDTSNQPQHF. The CDR3 region has the DNA TGCAGTGCTCAGGACACTAGCAATCAGCCCCAGCATTTT.

The chain uses TRBV6-1 and TRBJ2-1; 9 bases map to TRBD1. The CDR3 totals 14 residues. Germline V CDR1 and CDR2: MNHNS, SASEGT. Trimming cost V 5 bases and J 8 bases; bases outside gene matches: 7. This CDR3 is CASSYGTGFDEQFF. DNA for the CDR3: TGTGCCAGCAGTTACGGGACAGGGTTCGATGAGCAGTTCTTC.

This rearrangement joins TRBV2 to TRBJ2-7, with TRBD1 matching over 12 bases. Germline CDR1 SNHLY, CDR2 FYNNEI. V shed 6 bases and J 5 bases; nucleotides not matched to a gene: 2. The CDR3 is 13 amino acids. Here the CDR3 reads CASSGTGGHEQYF. DNA of the CDR3: TGTGCCAGCAGCGGGACAGGGGGCCACGAGCAGTACTTC.

The chain recombines TRBV29-1 with TRBJ1-4, with 8 positions matching TRBD1. The V and J ends lost 4 bases and 6 bases, in that order; junction bases with no gene match: 7. CDR3 size: 14 residues. Germline values: CDR1 SQVTM, CDR2 ANQGSEA. CDR3 residues: CSVGVNRGDEKLFF. The DNA for the CDR3 is TGCAGCGTTGGGGTAAACAGGGGGGATGAAAAACTGTTTTTT.

The chain's CDR3 is CAAQSGYALGANVLTF. As DNA, the CDR3 is TGTGCAGCCCAGAGTGGCTACGCTCTGGGGGCCAACGTCCTGACTTTC. The chain combines TRBV3-1 with TRBJ2-6; D unresolved. The CDR3 covers 16 residues. CDR1 and CDR2 (germline): LGHDT, YNNKEL (reference sequence).

In this sample, this clonotype turned up a few times. The chain links TRBV10-3 to TRBJ2-6, with D unresolved. The germline V gene encodes CDR1 ENHRY and CDR2 SYGVKD. This CDR3 contains 14 residues. The ends were cut back, 10 bases at V and 2 bases at J, with 12 bases in the middle. The CDR3 here is CATDSSPGANVLTF. CDR3 DNA: TGTGCCACCGACTCCAGCCCTGGGGCCAACGTCCTGACTTTC.

The sample holds many counts of this clonotype. This chain uses TRBV5-1 with TRBJ2-2; D not resolved. Deletions cut 10 bases from V and 1 base from J, with 8 bases between. The germline V gene encodes CDR1 SGHRS and CDR2 YFSETQ. The CDR3 covers 12 residues. CDR3 sequence (DNA): TGCGCCGTCTTACGGAACACCGGGGAGCTGTTTTTT. Protein: CAVLRNTGELFF.

This clonotype was seen many times. The chain carries TRBV19 and TRBJ1-1, with D uncertain. Germline V gives CDR1 LNHDA, CDR2 SQIVND (reference sequence). The CDR3 length is 13 residues. Trimming pared 3 bases from V and 6 bases from J, leaving 11 bases between. CDR3 protein: CASSMGSRSEAFF. The CDR3 DNA is TGTGCCAGTAGTATGGGTTCTCGGTCTGAAGCTTTCTTT. The full variable domain, in which reference TRBV19 and TRBJ1-1 provide the parts outside the CDR3, is DGGITQSPKYLFRKEGQNVTLSCEQNLNHDAMYWYRQDPGQGLRLIYYSQIVNDFQKGDIAEGYSVSREKKESFPLTVTSAQKNPTAFYLCASSMGSRSEAFFGQGTRLTVV.

With regard to this clonotype: A much more abundant neighbour one base away suggests this may be a read error. The chain recombines TRBV5-1 with TRBJ2-4, with 8 positions matching TRBD1. The J segment lost 6 bases and the V segment lost 1 base, leaving 12 bases of the junction unmatched. Germline V gene lookup returns CDR1 SGHRS and CDR2 YFSETQ. The CDR3 contains 17 residues. CDR3 in amino acids: CASSLREPGQGINIQYF. The CDR3 nucleotides are TGCGCCAGCAGCTTGAGGGAACCAGGACAGGGAATAAACATTCAGTACTTC. Using reference TRBV5-1 and TRBJ2-4 for the parts outside the CDR3, the full variable domain is KAGVTQTPRYLIKTRGQQVTLSCSPISGHRSVSWYQQTPGQGLQFLFEYFSETQRNKGNFPGRFSGRQFSNSRSEMNVSTLELGDSALYLCASSLREPGQGINIQYFGAGTRLSVL.

The rearrangement links TRBV20-1 to TRBJ2-1; 7 nucleotides match TRBD2. The germline V gene encodes CDR1 DFQATT and CDR2 SNEGSKA (reference sequence). The CDR3 has 14 amino acids. V lost 3 bases to trimming and J lost 2 bases; unmatched junction nucleotides: 4. Here the CDR3 reads CSASRLAPYNEQFF. For the CDR3, the DNA is TGCAGTGCTAGTAGACTAGCCCCCTACAATGAGCAGTTCTTC.

This clonotype was recorded many times. J is TRBJ2-1 and V is TRBV7-9; a weak D match, TRBD2 (5 bases). Germline values: CDR1 SEHNR, CDR2 FQNEAQ (reference sequence). Trimming took 0 bases from V and 7 from J, leaving 13 bases between them. CDR3 length equals 15 residues. This CDR3 is CASSLALGGGNEQFF. Written as DNA, the CDR3 is TGTGCCAGCAGCTTAGCTTTGGGTGGCGGGAATGAGCAGTTCTTC.

This clonotype occurred many times. In nucleotides, the CDR3 is TGTGCCAGCAGCTTATGGGTGCGAGGGGGTAATGAGCAGTTCTTC. It is translated as CASSLWVRGGNEQFF. V gene TRBV7-9 combines with J gene TRBJ2-1; D may be TRBD1 (6 bases). Per germline, CDR1 SEHNR and CDR2 FQNEAQ (reference sequence). V was pared by 2 bases and J by 7 bases, with 15 bases between. This CDR3 has 15 amino acids. Complete variable domain (other parts from reference TRBV7-9 and TRBJ2-1): DTGVSQNPRHKITKRGQNVTFRCDPISEHNRLYWYRQTLGQGPEFLTYFQNEAQLEKSRLLSDRFSAERPKGSFSTLEIQRTEQGDSAMYLCASSLWVRGGNEQFFGPGTRLTVL.

In DNA, the CDR3 is TGTGCCAGCAGTCAGCGGAGCACAGATACGCAGTATTTT. Amino acids: CASSQRSTDTQYF. This chain links TRBV6-2 or TRBV6-3 with TRBJ2-3; a possible D gene is TRBD2 (5 bases). V was shortened by 5 bases and J by 0 bases, with 6 bases between the two germline ends. The CDR3 sequence is 13 residues long. Germline V gives CDR1 MNHEY, CDR2 SVGEGT.

Ten or more counts support this clonotype. V usage is TRBV29-1 and J usage is TRBJ1-1; tentative D call: TRBD1 (6 bases). This CDR3 is built from 13 residues. Deletions cut 4 bases from V and 3 bases from J, with 12 bases between. CDR1 and CDR2 from the germline V gene are SQVTM and ANQGSEA. The CDR3, as DNA: TGCAGCGTTGGAAGGGGGGAAGACACTGAAGCTTTCTTT. It is translated as CSVGRGEDTEAFF.

This clonotype was recorded at least ten times. The chain joins TRBV10-1 to TRBJ1-2; D unresolved. The V gene's germline CDR1 is WNHNN and CDR2 SYGVQD (reference sequence). The germline V and J ends were trimmed by 3 bases and 5 bases, with 10 bases remaining between them. The CDR3 extends over 13 amino acids. The CDR3 DNA reads as TGCGCCAGCAGTGACGGGCTAAATTATGGCTACACCTTC. It yields the protein CASSDGLNYGYTF.

This clonotype was counted at least ten times. The chain employs TRBV3-1 and TRBJ2-1; 12 bases agree with TRBD2. The CDR3 is 18 residues long. Trimming took 1 base from V and 0 from J; bases not matched to a gene: 4. Germline loops: CDR1 LGHDT, CDR2 YNNKEL (reference sequence). CDR3 sequence: CASSQGTSGASSYNEQFF. For the CDR3, the DNA is TGTGCCAGCAGCCAAGGGACTAGCGGGGCGAGCTCCTACAATGAGCAGTTCTTC.

This clonotype was seen only a few times. The V gene is TRBV6-1, the J gene TRBJ2-3, with 15 bases matching TRBD2. The J segment lost 0 bases and the V segment lost 6 bases, leaving 10 bases of the junction unmatched. The CDR3 has 19 residues. CDR1 and CDR2 from the germline V gene are MNHNS and SASEGT. The CDR3 reads CASSPRGLAGGASTDTQYF. CDR3 bases: TGTGCCAGCAGCCCTAGGGGACTAGCGGGGGGAGCTAGCACAGATACGCAGTATTTT.

This clonotype came up a few times. J is TRBJ2-7 and V is TRBV18, with D unclear. Between the trimmed V and J ends, which lost 3 bases and 2 bases, there was a span of 8 bases. The CDR3 consists of 13 residues. CDR1 and CDR2 from the germline V gene are KGHSH and LQKENI. The CDR3 region is CASSPWQAYEQYF. CDR3 nucleotide sequence: TGTGCCAGCTCACCCTGGCAAGCCTACGAGCAGTACTTC. The full variable domain, with the rest looked up from reference TRBV18 and TRBJ2-7, is NAGVMQNPRHLVRRRGQEARLRCSPMKGHSHVYWYRQLPEEGLKFMVYLQKENIIDESGMPKERFSAEFPKEGPSILRIQQVVRGDSAAYFCASSPWQAYEQYFGPGTRLTVT.

The chain uses TRBV29-1 and TRBJ2-1, with a tentative D call TRBD2 (6 bases). The CDR3 totals 14 residues. Trimming left V 4 bases short and J 4 bases short, with 14 bases between. Germline assignment: CDR1 SQVTM and CDR2 ANQGSEA. This chain's CDR3 is CSVATGARYNEQFF. Written as DNA, the CDR3 is TGCAGCGTTGCTACGGGAGCGAGGTACAATGAGCAGTTCTTC.

This clonotype was seen a few times. This chain joins TRBV6-6 and TRBJ2-5; D gene ambiguous. CDR1 and CDR2 (germline): MNHNY, SVGAGI (reference sequence). Trimming removed 5 bases from V and 2 bases from J, with 9 bases in between. There are 13 residues in the CDR3. This CDR3 reads CASSEFRQETQYF. The CDR3 nucleotides are TGTGCCAGCAGTGAGTTTCGGCAAGAGACCCAGTACTTC.

The chain couples TRBV19 to TRBJ2-1; the D is unclear. Germline V CDR1 and CDR2: LNHDA, SQIVND (reference sequence). The length of the CDR3 is 15 residues. V lost 5 bases and J lost 9, with 20 bases in between. The CDR3 bases are TGTGCCAGTAGTGTCGATGATAGTTTGGTTAGTGAGCAGTTCTTC. It codes for CASSVDDSLVSEQFF.

The table lists this clonotype with many counts. This chain joins TRBV7-9 and TRBJ1-4; tentative D call: TRBD1 (5 bases). Looked up from germline, CDR1 is SEHNR and CDR2 is FQNEAQ (reference sequence). The CDR3 runs to 14 residues. Trimming shortened V by 0 bases and J by 6 bases, and 8 bases separated the two germline ends. CDR3 in DNA: TGTGCCAGCAGCTTAGCTACAGGCCATGAAAAACTGTTTTTT. It is translated as CASSLATGHEKLFF.